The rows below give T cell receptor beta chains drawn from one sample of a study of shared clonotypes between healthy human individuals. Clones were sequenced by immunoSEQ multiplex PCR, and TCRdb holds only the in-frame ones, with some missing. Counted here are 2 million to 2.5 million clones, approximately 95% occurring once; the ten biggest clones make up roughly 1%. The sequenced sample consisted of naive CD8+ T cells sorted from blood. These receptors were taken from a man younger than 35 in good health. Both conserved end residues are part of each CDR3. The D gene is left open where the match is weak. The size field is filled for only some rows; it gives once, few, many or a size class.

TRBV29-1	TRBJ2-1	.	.	TGCAGCGTTGACGACAGGGGAGGGACCTACAATGAGCAGTTCTTC	CSVDDRGGTYNEQFF
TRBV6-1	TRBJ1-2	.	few	TGTGCCAGCACCCTCGCGGGGGATGGCTACACCTTC	CASTLAGDGYTF
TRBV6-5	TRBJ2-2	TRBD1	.	TGTGCCAGCAGCCCCGGGACAGGGGTAACCGGGGAGCTGTTTTTT	CASSPGTGVTGELFF
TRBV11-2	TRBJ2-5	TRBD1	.	TGTGCCAGCAGACGGGACAGACAAGAGACCCAGTACTTC	CASRRDRQETQYF
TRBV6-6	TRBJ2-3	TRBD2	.	TGTGCCAGCAGGACATGGGCGGGAGGGGCCACAGATACGCAGTATTTT	CASRTWAGGATDTQYF
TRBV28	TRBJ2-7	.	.	TGTGCCAGCACCCAAGAGGGGCCACTCTACGAGCAGTACTTC	CASTQEGPLYEQYF
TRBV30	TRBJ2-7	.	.	TGTGCCTGGAGTGTAAACTCCTACGAGCAGTACTTC	CAWSVNSYEQYF
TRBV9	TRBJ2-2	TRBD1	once	TGTGCCAGCAGCCACCCCCGACAGGGGCCAAGCACCGGGGAGCTGTTTTTT	CASSHPRQGPSTGELFF
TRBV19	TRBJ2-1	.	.	TGTGCCAGTAGTATGGGGCAGGTTTACAATGAGCAGTTCTTC	CASSMGQVYNEQFF
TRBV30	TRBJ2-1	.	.	TGTGCCTGGAGTGGGGACGGAGACAATGAGCAGTTCTTC	CAWSGDGDNEQFF
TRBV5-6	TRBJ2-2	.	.	TGTGCCAGCTCGGGAGAGAGGGACACCGGGGAGCTGTTTTTT	CASSGERDTGELFF
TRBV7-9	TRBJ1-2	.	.	TGTGCCAGCAGCTTAGGAGGGGGGGAACCTTCCTATGGCTACACCTTC	CASSLGGGEPSYGYTF
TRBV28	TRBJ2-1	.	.	TGTGCCAGCAGTTTTGACAGCTCCTACAATGAGCAGTTCTTC	CASSFDSSYNEQFF
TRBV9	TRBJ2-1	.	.	TGTGCCAGCAGCCCCGCTGGGGGGGGCATGGGTGAGCAGTTCTTC	CASSPAGGGMGEQFF
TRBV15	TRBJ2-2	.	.	TGTGCCACCAGCGTGACCGGGGTCCGGTCCGGGGAGCTGTTTTTT	CATSVTGVRSGELFF
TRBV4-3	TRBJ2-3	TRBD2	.	TGCGCCAGCAGCCAAGATCTCAGCGGGGCTAGCACAGATACGCAGTATTTT	CASSQDLSGASTDTQYF
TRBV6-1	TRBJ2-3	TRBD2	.	TGTGCCAGCAGTGCACTAGCGGGGGGCTCCGATACGCAGTATTTT	CASSALAGGSDTQYF
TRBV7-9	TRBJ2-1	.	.	TGTGCCAGCAGCCCTCTAGGAGGGGGAATAGGTGAGCAGTTCTTC	CASSPLGGGIGEQFF
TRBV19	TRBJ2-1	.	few	TGTGCCAGTAGTATAGCCCAGGGTATTGATGAGCAGTTCTTC	CASSIAQGIDEQFF
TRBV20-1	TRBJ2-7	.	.	TGCAGTGCTAGAGCAGGCTCCGAGCAGTACTTC	CSARAGSEQYF
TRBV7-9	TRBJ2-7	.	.	TGTGCCAGCAGCCGATTGGGACATCGGGACGAGCAGTACTTC	CASSRLGHRDEQYF
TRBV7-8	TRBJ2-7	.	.	TGTGCCAGCAGCTTAAGGACCTACGAGCAGTACTTC	CASSLRTYEQYF